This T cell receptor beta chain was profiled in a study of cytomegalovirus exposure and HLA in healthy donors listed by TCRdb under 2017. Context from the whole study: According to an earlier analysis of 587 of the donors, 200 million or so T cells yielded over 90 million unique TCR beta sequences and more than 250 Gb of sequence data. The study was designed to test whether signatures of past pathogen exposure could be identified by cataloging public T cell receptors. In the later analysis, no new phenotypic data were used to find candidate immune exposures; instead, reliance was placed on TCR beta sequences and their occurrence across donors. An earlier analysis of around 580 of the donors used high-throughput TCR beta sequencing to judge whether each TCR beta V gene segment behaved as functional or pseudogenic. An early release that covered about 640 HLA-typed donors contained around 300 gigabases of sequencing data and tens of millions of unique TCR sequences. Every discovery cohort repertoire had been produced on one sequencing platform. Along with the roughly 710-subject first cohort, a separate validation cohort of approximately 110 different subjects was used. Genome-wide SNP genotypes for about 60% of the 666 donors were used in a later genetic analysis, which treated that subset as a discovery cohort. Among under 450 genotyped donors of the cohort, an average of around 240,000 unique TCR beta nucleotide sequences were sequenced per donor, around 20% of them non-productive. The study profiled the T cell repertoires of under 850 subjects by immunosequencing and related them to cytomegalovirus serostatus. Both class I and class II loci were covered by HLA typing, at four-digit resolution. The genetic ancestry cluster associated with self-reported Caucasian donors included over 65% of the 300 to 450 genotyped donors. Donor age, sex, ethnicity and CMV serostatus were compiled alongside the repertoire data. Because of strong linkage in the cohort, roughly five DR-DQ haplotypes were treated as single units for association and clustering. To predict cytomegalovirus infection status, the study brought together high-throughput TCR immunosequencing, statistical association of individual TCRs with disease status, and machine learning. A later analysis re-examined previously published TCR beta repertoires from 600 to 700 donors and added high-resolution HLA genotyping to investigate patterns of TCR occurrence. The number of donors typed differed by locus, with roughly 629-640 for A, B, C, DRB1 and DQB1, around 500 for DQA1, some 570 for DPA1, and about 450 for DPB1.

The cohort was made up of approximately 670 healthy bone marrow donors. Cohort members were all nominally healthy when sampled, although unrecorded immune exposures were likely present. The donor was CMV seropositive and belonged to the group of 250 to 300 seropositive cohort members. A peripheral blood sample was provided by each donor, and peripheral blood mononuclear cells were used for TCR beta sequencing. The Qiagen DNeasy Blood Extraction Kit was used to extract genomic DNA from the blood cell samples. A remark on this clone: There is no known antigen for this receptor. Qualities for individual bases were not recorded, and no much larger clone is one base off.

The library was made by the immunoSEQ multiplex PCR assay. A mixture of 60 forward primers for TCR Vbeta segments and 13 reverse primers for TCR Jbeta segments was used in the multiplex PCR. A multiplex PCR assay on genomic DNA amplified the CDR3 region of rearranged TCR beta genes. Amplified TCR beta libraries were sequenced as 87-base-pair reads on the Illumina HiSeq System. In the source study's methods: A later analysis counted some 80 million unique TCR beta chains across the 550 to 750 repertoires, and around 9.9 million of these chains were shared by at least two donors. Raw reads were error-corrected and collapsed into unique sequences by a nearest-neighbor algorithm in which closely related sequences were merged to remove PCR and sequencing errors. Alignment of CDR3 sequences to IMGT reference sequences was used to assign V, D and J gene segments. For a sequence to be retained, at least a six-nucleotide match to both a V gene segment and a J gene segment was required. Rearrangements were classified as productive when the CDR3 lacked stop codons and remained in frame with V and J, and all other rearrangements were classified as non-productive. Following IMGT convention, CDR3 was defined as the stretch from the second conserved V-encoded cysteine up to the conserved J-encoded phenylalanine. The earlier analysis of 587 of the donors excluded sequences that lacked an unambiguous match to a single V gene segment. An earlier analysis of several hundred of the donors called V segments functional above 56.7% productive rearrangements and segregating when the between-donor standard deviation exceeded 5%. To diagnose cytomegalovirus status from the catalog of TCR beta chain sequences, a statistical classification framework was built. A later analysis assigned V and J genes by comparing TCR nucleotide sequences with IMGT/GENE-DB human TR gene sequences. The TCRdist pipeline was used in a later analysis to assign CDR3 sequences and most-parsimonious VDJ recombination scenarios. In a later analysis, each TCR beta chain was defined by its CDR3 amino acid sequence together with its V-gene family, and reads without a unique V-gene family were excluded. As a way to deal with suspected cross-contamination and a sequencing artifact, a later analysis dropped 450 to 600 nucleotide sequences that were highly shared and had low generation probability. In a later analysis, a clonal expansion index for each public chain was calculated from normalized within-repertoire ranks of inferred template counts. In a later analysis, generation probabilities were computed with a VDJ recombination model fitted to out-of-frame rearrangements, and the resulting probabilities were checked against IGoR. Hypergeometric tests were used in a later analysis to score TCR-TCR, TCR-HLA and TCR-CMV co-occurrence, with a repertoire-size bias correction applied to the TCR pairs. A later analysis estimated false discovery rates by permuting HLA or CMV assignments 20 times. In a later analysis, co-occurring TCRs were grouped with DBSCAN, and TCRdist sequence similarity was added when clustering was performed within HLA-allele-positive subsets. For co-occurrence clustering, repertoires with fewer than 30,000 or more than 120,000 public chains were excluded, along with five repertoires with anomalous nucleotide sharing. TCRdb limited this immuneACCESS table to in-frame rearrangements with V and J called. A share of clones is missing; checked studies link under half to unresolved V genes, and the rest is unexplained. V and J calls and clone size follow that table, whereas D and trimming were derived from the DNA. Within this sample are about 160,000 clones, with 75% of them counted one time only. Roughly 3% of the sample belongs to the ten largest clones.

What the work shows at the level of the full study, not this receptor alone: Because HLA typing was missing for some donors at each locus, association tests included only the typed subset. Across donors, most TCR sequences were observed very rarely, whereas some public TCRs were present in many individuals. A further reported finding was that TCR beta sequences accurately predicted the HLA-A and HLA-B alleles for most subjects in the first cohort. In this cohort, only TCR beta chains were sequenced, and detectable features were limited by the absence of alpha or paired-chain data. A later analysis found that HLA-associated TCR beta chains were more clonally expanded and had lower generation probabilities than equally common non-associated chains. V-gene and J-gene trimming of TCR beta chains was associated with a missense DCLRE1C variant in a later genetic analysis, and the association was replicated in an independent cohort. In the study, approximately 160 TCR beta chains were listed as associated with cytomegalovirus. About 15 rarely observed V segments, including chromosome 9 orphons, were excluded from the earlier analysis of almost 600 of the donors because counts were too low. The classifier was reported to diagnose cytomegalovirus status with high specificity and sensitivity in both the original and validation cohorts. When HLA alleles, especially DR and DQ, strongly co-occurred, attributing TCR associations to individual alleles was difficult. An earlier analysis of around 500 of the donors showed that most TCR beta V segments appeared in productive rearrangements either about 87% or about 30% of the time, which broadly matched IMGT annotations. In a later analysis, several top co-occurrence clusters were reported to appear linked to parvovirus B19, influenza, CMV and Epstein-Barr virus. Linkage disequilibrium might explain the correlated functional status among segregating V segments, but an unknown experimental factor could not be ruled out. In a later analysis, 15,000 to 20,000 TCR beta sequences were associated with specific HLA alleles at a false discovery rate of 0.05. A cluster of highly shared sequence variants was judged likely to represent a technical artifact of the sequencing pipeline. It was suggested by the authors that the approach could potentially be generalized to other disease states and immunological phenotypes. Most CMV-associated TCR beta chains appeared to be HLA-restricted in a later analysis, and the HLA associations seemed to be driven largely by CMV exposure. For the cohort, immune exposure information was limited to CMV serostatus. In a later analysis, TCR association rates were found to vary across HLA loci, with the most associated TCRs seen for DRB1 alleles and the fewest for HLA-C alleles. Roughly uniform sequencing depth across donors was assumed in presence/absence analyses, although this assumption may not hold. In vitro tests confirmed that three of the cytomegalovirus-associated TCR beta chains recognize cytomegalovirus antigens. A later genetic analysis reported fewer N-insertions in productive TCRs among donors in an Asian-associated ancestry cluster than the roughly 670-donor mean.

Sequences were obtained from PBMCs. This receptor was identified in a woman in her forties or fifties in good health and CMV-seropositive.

This receptor carries the CDR3 CASSLALGDKREKLFF. The DNA sequence follows: TGTGCCAGCAGCTTAGCTCTCGGGGATAAACGGGAAAAACTGTTTTTT. The sequence is built from TRBV7-9 and TRBJ1-4, with the D segment identity uncertain. Trimming costs V 0 bases and J 8 bases, and their ends lie 16 bases apart. CDR1 and CDR2 are read off the germline V gene (reference sequence) as SEHNR and FQNEAQ. The CDR3 starts with the cysteine, ends with the phenylalanine, and has 16 residues. CDR3 DNA only is kept here, 48 bases in frame from base 1.